This TCR beta chain was obtained from a study of CXCR3-negative and CXCR3-positive naive CD8 T cells. Notes on the study in general: Naive subsets were similarly diverse, while memory CD8+ repertoires were much less diverse. CXCR3-positive naive cells had more hydrophobic TRB CDR3s than CXCR3-negative naive cells. Naive CXCR3-negative cells resembled naive CXCR3-positive cells in TRBV-TRBJ usage; memory cells differed.

The CD45RO-CCR7+CD27+CD95- phenotype denoted naive CD8+ T cells. Concerning this clonotype: What it recognizes is unknown.

Each TRB cDNA library was prepared by 5' RACE (with UMI labels). TCRdb re-called the 5' RACE reads and shows each CDR3 protein once, DNA omitted. The sample holds 130,000 or so distinct CDR3 sequences. The receptor's source is a human donor in good health. Some clones in this sample may be carry-over from other donors' samples. What was sequenced was naive CXCR3+ CD8+ T cells from blood. Subset described: CD45RO-CCR7+CD27+CD95- naive CD8+ T cells expressing CXCR3 (TNR3+).

CDR3 sequence reads: CASSLGGINEQFF. The rearrangement links TRBV7-8 to TRBJ2-1; TCRdb's D call of TRBD2 is untestable without DNA. This CDR3 is built from 13 residues. Germline V gives CDR1 SGHVS, CDR2 FQNEAQ.